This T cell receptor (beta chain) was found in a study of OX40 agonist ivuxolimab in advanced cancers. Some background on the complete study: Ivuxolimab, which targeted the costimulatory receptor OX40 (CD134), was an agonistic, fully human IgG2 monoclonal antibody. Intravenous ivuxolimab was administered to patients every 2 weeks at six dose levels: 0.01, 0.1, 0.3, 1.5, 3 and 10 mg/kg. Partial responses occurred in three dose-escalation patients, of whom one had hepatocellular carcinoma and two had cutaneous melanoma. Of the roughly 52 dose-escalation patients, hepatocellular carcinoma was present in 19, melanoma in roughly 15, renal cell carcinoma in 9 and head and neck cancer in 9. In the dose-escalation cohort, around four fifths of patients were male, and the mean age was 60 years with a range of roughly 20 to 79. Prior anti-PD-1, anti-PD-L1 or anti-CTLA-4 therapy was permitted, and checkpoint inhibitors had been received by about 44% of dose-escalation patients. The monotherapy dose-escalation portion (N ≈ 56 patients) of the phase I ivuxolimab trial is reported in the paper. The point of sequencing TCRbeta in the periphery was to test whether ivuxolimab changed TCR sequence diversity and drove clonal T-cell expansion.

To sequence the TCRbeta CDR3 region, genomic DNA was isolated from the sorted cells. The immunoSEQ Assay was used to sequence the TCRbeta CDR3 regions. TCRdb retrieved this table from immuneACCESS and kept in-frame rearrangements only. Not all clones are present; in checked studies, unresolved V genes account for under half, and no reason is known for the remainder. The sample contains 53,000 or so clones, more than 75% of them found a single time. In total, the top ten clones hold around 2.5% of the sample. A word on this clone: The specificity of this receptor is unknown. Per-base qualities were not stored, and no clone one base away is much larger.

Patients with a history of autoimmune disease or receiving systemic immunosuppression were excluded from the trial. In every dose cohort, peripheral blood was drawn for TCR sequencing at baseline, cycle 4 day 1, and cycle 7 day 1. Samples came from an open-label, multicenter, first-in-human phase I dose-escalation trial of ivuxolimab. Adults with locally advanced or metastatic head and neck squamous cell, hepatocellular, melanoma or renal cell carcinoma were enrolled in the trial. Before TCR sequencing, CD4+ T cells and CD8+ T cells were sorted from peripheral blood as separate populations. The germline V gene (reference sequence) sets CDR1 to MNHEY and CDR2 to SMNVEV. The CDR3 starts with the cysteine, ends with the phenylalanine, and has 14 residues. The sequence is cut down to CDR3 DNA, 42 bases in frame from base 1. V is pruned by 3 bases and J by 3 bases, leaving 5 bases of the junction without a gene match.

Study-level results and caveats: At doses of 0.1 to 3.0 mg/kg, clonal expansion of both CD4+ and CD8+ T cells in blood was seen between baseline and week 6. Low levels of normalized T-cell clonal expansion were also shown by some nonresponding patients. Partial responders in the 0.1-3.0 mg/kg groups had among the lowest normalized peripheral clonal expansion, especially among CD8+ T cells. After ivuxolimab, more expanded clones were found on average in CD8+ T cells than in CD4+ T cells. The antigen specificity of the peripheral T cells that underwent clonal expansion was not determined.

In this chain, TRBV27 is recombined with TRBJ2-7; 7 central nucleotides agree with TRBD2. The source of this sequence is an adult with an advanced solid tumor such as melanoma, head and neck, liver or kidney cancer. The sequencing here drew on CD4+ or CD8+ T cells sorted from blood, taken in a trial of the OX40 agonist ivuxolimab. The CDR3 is CASSFKSGGYEQYF. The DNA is TGTGCCAGCAGTTTTAAATCGGGGGGCTACGAGCAGTACTTC.